The 19 T cell receptor beta chains below come from one sample, sequenced in a study of T cells in women clearing cervical HPV infection. This table comes from immunoSEQ multiplex PCR, and its TCRdb copy is limited to in-frame clones, with some not included. In all, the sample yields tens of thousands of clones. The specimen was blood buffy coat. The source of these receptors is a woman between 18 and 70 years old with a cervical HPV16 infection that either progressed to CIN3+ or cleared (not recorded which).

In the case of this clone: The read stops 3 residues short of the end of the CDR3; the missing end is completed from the germline J gene. This chain uses TRBV30 with TRBJ1-2, with 7 bases that match TRBD1. CDR1 is GTSNPN and CDR2 is SVGIG in the germline V gene (reference sequence). The CDR3 has 14 residues. CDR3 region: CAWSTGQGVGGYTF. The covered CDR3 bases are TGTGCCTGGAGTACCGGCCAGGGGGTGGGCGGC.

As for this clone: The read terminates 3 residues before the CDR3 end, so the remaining end is supplied by the germline J gene. The genes are TRBV7-6 and TRBJ2-1; D is perhaps TRBD1 or TRBD2 (7 bases each). This CDR3 is built from 17 residues. Germline CDR1 and CDR2: SGHVS and FNYEAQ. V was shortened by 1 base and J by 2 bases, with 15 bases between the two germline ends. The covered CDR3 bases are TGTGCCAGCAGCTTAGGGGAGGGACAGCGTGCCTACAATGAG. As protein: CASSLGEGQRAYNE. The entire CDR3 protein reads CASSLGEGQRAYNEQFF.

About this clone itself: From the germline J gene comes the end of the CDR3, since the read stops 3 residues before it. The sample contains more than one DNA sequence encoding this CDR3. The chain carries TRBV18 and TRBJ2-3; 10 bases map to TRBD1. There are 14 residues in the CDR3. Germline CDR1 is KGHSH and CDR2 is LQKENI. The part of the CDR3 DNA that was read is TGTGCCAGCTCACCTGGGACAGGGGAACAGCCG. Encoded protein: CASSPGTGEQP. The entire CDR3 reads CASSPGTGEQPQYF.

Details on this clone: The read comes to an end 3 residues before the CDR3 does, leaving the germline J gene to fill in the end. This sequence joins TRBV10-3 and TRBJ2-2; 8 bases map to TRBD1. There are 14 residues in the CDR3. From germline, CDR1 is ENHRY and CDR2 SYGVKD. CDR3 bases read: TGTGCCATCAGTGACCAGGGGGCGCGCGAAAAG. Translating it yields CAISDQGAREK. The whole CDR3 is CAISDQGAREKLFF.

Remarks on this clone: The DNA ends 3 residues before the CDR3 does, and the rest of the CDR3 is filled in from the germline J gene. The rearrangement uses TRBV7-3 and TRBJ2-3; the match to TRBD2 covers 8 bases. V lost 5 bases and J lost 0; bases outside the gene matches: 7. CDR3 length equals 16 residues. Germline V lookup: CDR1 SGHTA, CDR2 FQGTGA. CDR3 loop: CASSPFSGTSTDTQYF. Partial CDR3 DNA: TGTGCCAGCAGCCCTTTTAGCGGGACTAGCACAGATACG.

In regard to this clone: The CDR3 end lies 3 residues beyond the end of the read and is filled in from the germline J gene. The rearrangement links TRBV20-1 to TRBJ2-1; perhaps TRBD2 as D (6 bases). V lost 0 bases, J lost 3 bases, and 18 bases lay in between. There are 17 residues in the CDR3. Germline-derived CDR1 and CDR2 are DFQATT and SNEGSKA (reference sequence). This CDR3 is CSARDLFAVRDYNEQFF. The DNA read from the CDR3 is TGCAGTGCTAGAGACCTGTTCGCGGTGCGGGACTACAATGAG.

A note on this clone: Sequencing ends 3 residues short of the CDR3 end; the germline J gene provides the rest. The V and J genes are TRBV11-2 and TRBJ2-1; D is uncertain. This CDR3 region has 13 residues. The V end lost 3 bases, the J end lost 1 base, and 4 bases lay between the germline ends. Germline CDR1 and CDR2: SGHAT and FQNNGV. The part of the CDR3 DNA that was read is TGTGCCAGCAGCTTTTATTCCTACAATGAG. This encodes CASSFYSYNE. The complete CDR3 protein is CASSFYSYNEQFF. Full variable domain (remainder filled in from reference TRBV11-2 and TRBJ2-1): EAGVAQSPRYKIIEKRQSVAFWCNPISGHATLYWYQQILGQGPKLLIQFQNNGVVDDSQLPKDRFSAERLKGVDSTLKIQPAKLEDSAVYLCASSFYSYNEQFFGPGTRLTVL.

About this clone: The read gets to within 3 residues of the CDR3 end, and the germline J gene fills in the rest. This chain joins TRBV2 and TRBJ2-3, with TRBD1 as a possible D gene (6 bases). This CDR3 region has 14 residues. Germline assignment: CDR1 SNHLY and CDR2 FYNNEI. The part of the CDR3 DNA that was read is TGTGCCAGCAGCGCAGACAGGATTTCGGGGACG. Protein: CASSADRISGT. The entire CDR3 sequence reads CASSADRISGTQYF.

On this clone itself: With the read ending 3 residues before the CDR3 end, the germline J gene is used to fill in that end. This chain connects TRBV12-3 or TRBV12-4 to TRBJ1-6, with TRBD1 as a possible D gene (6 bases). The CDR3 has 14 residues. V was pared by 1 base and J by 10 bases, with 11 bases between. The DNA read from the CDR3 is TGTGCCAGCAGTTTAGGCAGGGGAGGCTCACCC. Translating it yields CASSLGRGGSP. The CDR3 in full is CASSLGRGGSPLHF.

A remark on this clone: The sequence runs out 3 residues before the end of the CDR3; the remainder is reconstructed from the germline J gene. The chain recombines TRBV30 with TRBJ2-1; maybe TRBD2 (6 bases). V lost 0 bases to trimming and J lost 6 bases, with 12 bases between them. Germline V gives CDR1 GTSNPN, CDR2 SVGIG (reference sequence). This CDR3 contains 14 residues. The sequenced part of the CDR3 DNA is TGTGCCTGGAGTGTAGGCGGGATTGGCAATGAG. Protein: CAWSVGGIGNE. The complete CDR3 reads CAWSVGGIGNEQFF.

A word on this clone: The read terminates 3 residues ahead of where the CDR3 ends, so the germline J gene completes it. The V gene is TRBV14, the J gene TRBJ2-5; no clear D gene. Germline loops: CDR1 SGHDN, CDR2 FVKESK. V was trimmed by 0 bases and J by 6 bases, leaving 8 bases between them. The CDR3 sequence is 13 residues long. The sequenced CDR3 bases are TGTGCCAGCAGCCAAGATGAGCGCCAGACC. Translation gives CASSQDERQT. The CDR3 reads in full as CASSQDERQTQYF.

Of note for this clone: The read comes to an end 3 residues before the CDR3 does, leaving the germline J gene to fill in the end. The rearrangement uses TRBV7-8 and TRBJ2-7; D call uncertain. The CDR3 is made up of 14 amino acids. Trimming removed 1 base at V and 2 bases at J, with 9 bases between. Per the germline V gene, CDR1 is SGHVS and CDR2 is FQNEAQ. The CDR3 DNA, read in part, is TGTGCCAGCAGCTTAGTTAGACAAACCTACGAG. This translates into CASSLVRQTYE. The full CDR3 reads CASSLVRQTYEQYF.

In regard to this clone: Read coverage stops 3 residues before the CDR3 terminus; the germline J gene supplies the remainder. This chain joins TRBV20-1 and TRBJ2-2; TRBD1 might be the D (5 bases). There are 13 residues in the CDR3. Germline V gene data show CDR1 as DFQATT and CDR2 as SNEGSKA (reference sequence). CDR3 DNA (partial): TGCAGTGCTAGCGGGCAGGGTAATTCACCG. It specifies CSASGQGNSP. The whole CDR3 region reads CSASGQGNSPLFF.

The CDR3 sequence is CASSKPSGQGTEAFF. Partial CDR3 DNA: TGTGCCAGTAGTAAACCCTCGGGACAGGGAACTGAA. The gene calls are TRBV19 and TRBJ1-1; 9 bases align to TRBD1. The read ends 3 residues shy of where the CDR3 ends; the end is completed using the germline J gene. The CDR3 totals 15 residues. Germline V CDR1 and CDR2: LNHDA, SQIVND (reference sequence). J was trimmed by 5 bases and V by 4 bases; bases with no gene match: 8.

CDR3 residues: CASSLWSYGYTF. The CDR3 DNA, read in part, is TGTGCCAGCAGTTTATGGTCGTATGGC. The V and J genes are TRBV28 and TRBJ1-2; D is ambiguous. The read comes to an end 3 residues before the CDR3 does, leaving the germline J gene to fill in the end. The germline CDR1 and CDR2 sequences are MDHEN and SYDVKM. This CDR3 is built from 12 residues. Trimming cost V 0 bases and J 5 bases, with 4 bases left between them.

On this clone itself: The sequence runs out 3 residues before the end of the CDR3; the remainder is reconstructed from the germline J gene. The chain has TRBV29-1 and TRBJ1-5, with 7 bases matching TRBD1. Trimming at V came to 5 bases and at J to 2 bases, leaving 3 bases not matched to a gene. The CDR3 consists of 13 residues. CDR1 and CDR2 (germline): SQVTM, ANQGSEA. The CDR3 spells CSVRQGGNQPQHF. The sequenced part of the CDR3 DNA is TGCAGCGTTCGACAGGGAGGCAATCAGCCC.

As for this clone: Read coverage stops 3 residues before the CDR3 terminus; the germline J gene supplies the remainder. The chain carries TRBV5-1 and TRBJ1-2, with TRBD1 matching over 11 bases. This CDR3 contains 14 residues. V shed 2 bases and J 4 bases; nucleotides not matched to a gene: 1. Germline-derived CDR1 and CDR2 are SGHRS and YFSETQ. The CDR3: CASSLGTGGYGYTF. The CDR3 DNA, read in part, is TGCGCCAGCAGCTTAGGGACAGGGGGCTATGGC.

This clone is deemed medium-sized (0.01 to 0.1%) by its frequency. The read ends 3 residues early relative to the CDR3; the germline J gene fills the gap. The gene calls are TRBV18 and TRBJ1-5; D not certain. The CDR3 totals 16 residues. With 2 bases removed from V and 4 bases from J, the gap between germline ends came to 15 bases. Germline V CDR1 and CDR2: KGHSH, LQKENI. CDR3 amino acids: CASSPGQHSGNQPQHF. The sequenced part of the CDR3 DNA is TGTGCCAGCTCACCAGGTCAGCATTCAGGAAATCAGCCC. Full variable domain (outside the CDR3, taken from reference TRBV18 and TRBJ1-5): NAGVMQNPRHLVRRRGQEARLRCSPMKGHSHVYWYRQLPEEGLKFMVYLQKENIIDESGMPKERFSAEFPKEGPSILRIQQVVRGDSAAYFCASSPGQHSGNQPQHFGDGTRLSIL.

As regards this clone: Read sequence stops 3 residues before the CDR3 end, and the germline J gene provides the missing end. This chain uses TRBV5-1 with TRBJ1-1; TRBD1 matches 8 bases. Germline CDR1 reads SGHRS; CDR2 reads YFSETQ. The CDR3 consists of 15 residues. V lost 3 bases and J lost 4; bases outside the gene matches: 8. Partial CDR3 DNA: TGCGCCAGCAGCTCAAATTCAGGGGGCGGCACTGAA. This encodes CASSSNSGGGTE. The whole CDR3 region reads CASSSNSGGGTEAFF.